This passage covers 15 T cell receptor beta chains from one sample sequenced in a study of vaccination and CD4 T cells after COVID-19. Researchers used the Oncomine TCR Beta short-read assay to sequence DNA from cultured CD4+ T cells. TCRdb recomputed calls from the PCR reads with MiXCR, one row per CDR3 protein. The table shows roughly 12,000 distinct CDR3 sequences, with around a third occurring only once. Antigens of these TCRs are unknown. Treatment in this sample: roughly nine-day PBMC culture with coronavirus spike peptide pools or control peptides (ViraFEST assay). The source material was CD4+ T cells from blood, cultured in vitro, sampled before SARS-CoV-2 vaccination. Every receptor here comes from a human donor who received a COVID-19 vaccine.

The table lists this clonotype with a count of one. V usage is TRBV7-2 and J usage is TRBJ2-1; 15 positions match TRBD2. Germline trimming cut 0 bases from V and 2 bases from J; bases unmatched to any gene: 5. The CDR3 runs to 19 residues. Germline V lookup: CDR1 SGHTA, CDR2 FQGNSA. In nucleotides, the CDR3 is TGTGCCAGCAGCTTAGCGTTGGGACTAGCGGGGGGAACCTACAATGAGCAGTTCTTC. It translates to CASSLALGLAGGTYNEQFF.

The CDR3 DNA sequence: TGTGCCAGCAGTCGGACTAGCGTGGAAGGTTACGGCCGGTATTTT. Translating gives CASSRTSVEGYGRYF. V usage is TRBV12-3 or TRBV12-4 and J usage is TRBJ2-3; 9 positions match TRBD2. CDR3 length: 15 amino acids. After removal of 5 bases from V and 14 bases from J, the junction contained 17 bases not matched to a gene.

This clonotype is medium-sized (0.01 to 0.1%). This chain uses TRBV20-1 with TRBJ1-2; D is uncertain. This CDR3 has 14 residues. The V end lost 2 bases, the J end lost 8 bases, and 18 bases lay between the germline ends. The germline V gene has CDR1 DFQATT and CDR2 SNEGSKA (reference sequence). The CDR3 region is CSARLLRRARGYTF. CDR3 sequence (DNA): TGCAGTGCTAGACTCCTAAGACGGGCAAGGGGCTACACCTTC.

The chain links TRBV25-1 to TRBJ2-2, with D unresolved. Between the trimmed V and J ends, which lost 0 bases and 6 bases, there was a span of 8 bases. This CDR3 is 14 amino acids long. Germline V gives CDR1 MGHDK, CDR2 SYGVNS. This chain's CDR3 is CASSEYVDAGELFF. The DNA for the CDR3 is TGTGCCAGCAGTGAATACGTGGACGCCGGGGAGCTGTTTTTT.

This clonotype was detected only a few times. CDR3 loop: CASSQPSLTGLAGGRIDTGELFF. Written as DNA, the CDR3 is TGCGCCAGCAGCCAACCGAGCCTTACAGGACTAGCGGGGGGCCGTATTGACACCGGGGAGCTGTTTTTT. The chain carries TRBV4-1 and TRBJ2-2, with 14 bases matching TRBD2. From germline, CDR1 is MGHRA and CDR2 YSYEKL. CDR3 length equals 23 residues. The V and J ends lost 2 bases and 3 bases, in that order; junction bases with no gene match: 20.

The rearrangement uses TRBV7-8 and TRBJ1-1, with TRBD1 identical over 8 bases. Germline trimming cut 5 bases from V and 5 bases from J; bases unmatched to any gene: 10. Germline lookup yields CDR1 SGHVS and CDR2 FQNEAQ. This CDR3 is 15 amino acids long. The CDR3 sequence is CASSTETGVTTEAFF. CDR3 in DNA: TGTGCCAGCAGCACCGAGACAGGGGTAACAACTGAAGCTTTCTTT.

The genes are TRBV11-2 and TRBJ2-5, with TRBD2 matching 9 bases. The CDR3 is made up of 16 amino acids. The V gene end was trimmed by 5 bases and the J gene end by 1 base; junction bases not matched to a gene: 8. Germline CDR1 is SGHAT and CDR2 is FQNNGV. CDR3 in DNA: TGTGCCAGCAGCCCCAGGCGGGGGGGCATCCAAGAGACCCAGTACTTC. This encodes CASSPRRGGIQETQYF.

V usage is TRBV5-4 and J usage is TRBJ2-1; tentatively, D is TRBD2 (6 bases). Per germline, CDR1 SGHNT and CDR2 YYREEE (reference sequence). V was clipped by 2 bases and J by 6 bases, with 15 bases between them. The CDR3 consists of 15 residues. For the CDR3, the DNA is TGTGCCAGCAGCTTCGGGGGTGACCTAACCAATGAGCAGTTCTTC. Translation: CASSFGGDLTNEQFF.

This clonotype has more than one count but fewer than ten. The chain uses TRBV5-1 and TRBJ1-2; possibly TRBD1 for D (6 bases). V lost 7 bases and J 0 bases, leaving 13 bases between the germline ends. Germline V lookup: CDR1 SGHRS, CDR2 YFSETQ. The CDR3 runs 14 residues. Written as DNA, the CDR3 is TGCGCCAGCGGTAACAGGGCTCCTAACTATGGCTACACCTTC. This sequence encodes CASGNRAPNYGYTF.

This chain links TRBV12-3 or TRBV12-4 with TRBJ1-5; D not certain. This CDR3 spans 15 amino acids. V was cut by 6 bases and J by 6 bases, with 18 bases left in between. The CDR3 loop is CASSLAPTAGQPQHF. Written as DNA, the CDR3 is TGTGCCAGCAGCCTGGCCCCAACGGCAGGTCAGCCCCAGCATTTT.

This clonotype is labeled as medium-sized. The V call is TRBV10-3, the J call TRBJ1-4, with D perhaps matching TRBD1 (5 bases). Germline loops: CDR1 ENHRY, CDR2 SYGVKD. V was trimmed by 8 bases and J by 5 bases, leaving 12 bases between them. The CDR3 has 13 residues. CDR3 in amino acids: CAIGAGRNEKLFF. In DNA form, the CDR3 reads TGTGCCATCGGAGCAGGGCGGAATGAAAAACTGTTTTTT.

The sample holds a few counts of this clonotype. The chain employs TRBV25-1 and TRBJ2-3; D possibly matches TRBD1 or TRBD2 (6 bases each). CDR3 length: 16 amino acids. The germline V gene has CDR1 MGHDK and CDR2 SYGVNS. Deletions cut 0 bases from V and 3 bases from J, with 13 bases between. The CDR3 spells CASSEYGGAGTDTQYF. CDR3 coding DNA: TGTGCCAGCAGTGAATATGGGGGCGCGGGGACAGATACGCAGTATTTT.

This clonotype has only a few counts. This chain links TRBV19 with TRBJ1-5; possible D gene TRBD1, 6 bases. Between the trimmed V and J ends, which lost 5 bases and 2 bases, there was a span of 16 bases. There are 16 residues in the CDR3. Per the germline V gene, CDR1 is LNHDA and CDR2 is SQIVND (reference sequence). The CDR3 loop reads CASSARGQVGNQPQHF. Written as DNA, the CDR3 is TGTGCCAGTAGTGCCAGGGGTCAGGTGGGCAATCAGCCCCAGCATTTT.

This clonotype is medium-sized by share. The chain carries TRBV20-1 and TRBJ2-3; unclear D gene. The CDR3 extends over 12 amino acids. Germline V gene data show CDR1 as DFQATT and CDR2 as SNEGSKA (reference sequence). The ends were cut back, 8 bases at V and 4 bases at J, with 13 bases in the middle. Written as DNA, the CDR3 is TGCAGTCCCCGGCATGTCCCAGATACGCAGTATTTT. It encodes CSPRHVPDTQYF.

V gene TRBV20-1 combines with J gene TRBJ1-4; possibly TRBD1 for D (5 bases). This CDR3 has 16 amino acids. The germline V and J ends were trimmed by 0 bases and 3 bases, with 14 bases remaining between them. Per germline, CDR1 DFQATT and CDR2 SNEGSKA (reference sequence). The CDR3 sequence: CSARDPSTASNEKLFF. The CDR3 DNA reads TGCAGTGCTAGAGATCCCTCGACAGCCTCTAATGAAAAACTGTTTTTT.